The 17 T cell receptor beta chains below all came from one sample that was sequenced in a study of T cell responses to AZD1222 COVID-19 vaccine. Profiling relied on immunoSEQ multiplex PCR, and the TCRdb table lists in-frame clones only, not all of them. The table has around 260,000 clones, approximately 93% seen once; the top ten hold roughly 0.5%. Sample: peripheral blood, taken on day 0 of AZD1222 vaccination. The receptors come from an adult in good health.

The rearrangement joins TRBV9 to TRBJ2-4, with 7 nucleotides matching TRBD2. The CDR3 loop spans 15 amino acids. Germline values: CDR1 SGDLS, CDR2 YYNGEE. J was trimmed by 6 bases and V by 7 bases; bases with no gene match: 13. The CDR3 DNA reads TGTGCCAGCTCTCCCACACTGGCTAGCGGAAACATTCAGTACTTC. Amino acid sequence: CASSPTLASGNIQYF.

The chain links TRBV6-2 or TRBV6-3 to TRBJ2-2, with D maybe TRBD1 (6 bases). The germline CDR1 and CDR2 sequences are MNHEY and SVGEGT. This CDR3 comprises 12 residues. Between the trimmed V and J ends, which lost 6 bases and 7 bases, there was a span of 9 bases. CDR3 amino acids: CASSPGVGELFF. As DNA, the CDR3 is TGTGCCAGCAGCCCAGGGGTCGGGGAGCTGTTTTTT.

The gene calls are TRBV30 and TRBJ1-5; D not certain. Trimming removed 1 base at V and 6 bases at J, with 10 bases between. CDR1 GTSNPN and CDR2 SVGIG come from the germline V gene (reference sequence). This CDR3 contains 13 residues. The CDR3 DNA sequence: TGTGCCTGGAGTGGGCAAGGGAGTCAGCCCCAGCATTTT. Residues: CAWSGQGSQPQHF.

CDR3 DNA: TGTGCCAGCAGCGTAAGCCCCATGGGGAACATTCAGTACTTC. Amino acids: CASSVSPMGNIQYF. The chain employs TRBV7-2 and TRBJ2-4; no reliable D call. Trimming left V 5 bases short and J 7 bases short, with 15 bases between. Germline CDR1 and CDR2: SGHTA and FQGNSA. The CDR3 is 14 residues long.

This rearrangement joins TRBV28 to TRBJ1-4; no clear D gene. CDR1 MDHEN and CDR2 SYDVKM come from the germline V gene. Trimming removed 7 bases at V and 7 bases at J, with 4 bases between. CDR3 length: 10 residues. CDR3 amino acids: CASNGEKLFF. CDR3 DNA sequence: TGTGCCAGCAACGGTGAAAAACTGTTTTTT. The variable domain in full, completed from reference TRBV28 and TRBJ1-4, reads DVKVTQSSRYLVKRTGEKVFLECVQDMDHENMFWYRQDPGLGLRLIYFSYDVKMKEKGDIPEGYSVSREKKERFSLILESASTNQTSMYLCASNGEKLFFGSGTQLSVL.

This clone was seen just once. This rearrangement joins TRBV4-1 to TRBJ1-5; D gene ambiguous. V lost 1 base, J lost 5 bases, and 15 bases lay in between. The CDR3 totals 16 residues. The germline CDR1 and CDR2 sequences are MGHRA and YSYEKL. The CDR3 loop is CASSQGRTADDQPQHF. CDR3 sequence (DNA): TGCGCCAGCAGCCAAGGCCGAACGGCTGACGATCAGCCCCAGCATTTT.

The V and J genes are TRBV5-8 and TRBJ2-2; no firm D call. Per the germline V gene, CDR1 is SGHTS and CDR2 is YDEGEE. V was shortened by 4 bases and J by 1 base, with 11 bases between the two germline ends. The CDR3 has 15 residues. CDR3 DNA sequence: TGTGCCAGCAGCATTAGGAGATGGAACACCGGGGAGCTGTTTTTT. Residues: CASSIRRWNTGELFF.

The J gene is TRBJ2-1, the V gene TRBV29-1; no firm D call. Trimming took off 5 bases at V and 3 bases at J, with 8 bases between the two ends. This CDR3 has 12 residues. The germline gives CDR1 SQVTM, CDR2 ANQGSEA. The CDR3 protein is CSVLRLYNEQFF. For the CDR3, the DNA is TGCAGCGTTCTGCGACTCTACAATGAGCAGTTCTTC.

The gene calls are TRBV5-5 and TRBJ2-7; 9 bases align to TRBD2. Germline CDR1 SGHKS, CDR2 YYEKEE (reference sequence). V was clipped by 0 bases and J by 2 bases; unmatched bases: 3. The CDR3 has 15 amino acids. DNA of the CDR3: TGTGCCAGCAGCTTGGGGTTAGCGGGAGCCTACGAGCAGTACTTC. Translating gives CASSLGLAGAYEQYF.

The rearrangement links TRBV27 to TRBJ2-1; 8 bases align to TRBD2. Germline V lookup: CDR1 MNHEY, CDR2 SMNVEV (reference sequence). Trimming cost V 5 bases and J 1 base; bases outside gene matches: 7. This CDR3 contains 16 residues. CDR3: CASSPFSGTSYNEQFF. Here the CDR3 DNA reads TGTGCCAGCAGTCCCTTTAGCGGGACGTCCTACAATGAGCAGTTCTTC.

V is TRBV2 and J is TRBJ2-2, with D uncertain. CDR3 length: 13 amino acids. V gave up 7 bases and J gave up 2 bases, with 8 bases separating them. CDR1 SNHLY and CDR2 FYNNEI come from the germline V gene. The CDR3 sequence is CASKGPNTGELFF. The CDR3 DNA reads TGTGCCAGCAAGGGCCCCAACACCGGGGAGCTGTTTTTT.

J is TRBJ1-4 and V is TRBV7-9; possibly TRBD1 for D (5 bases). Germline V lookup: CDR1 SEHNR, CDR2 FQNEAQ (reference sequence). Trimming shortened V by 6 bases and J by 4 bases, and 9 bases separated the two germline ends. The CDR3 is 13 residues long. The CDR3 region is CASSGTGNEKLFF. CDR3 DNA: TGTGCCAGCAGTGGGACGGGTAATGAAAAACTGTTTTTT. Full variable domain (remainder filled in from reference TRBV7-9 and TRBJ1-4): DTGVSQNPRHKITKRGQNVTFRCDPISEHNRLYWYRQTLGQGPEFLTYFQNEAQLEKSRLLSDRFSAERPKGSFSTLEIQRTEQGDSAMYLCASSGTGNEKLFFGSGTQLSVL.

For the CDR3, the DNA is TGTGCCAGCAGCCTAGACGCAGGGGGAGAGTACTTC. Residues: CASSLDAGGEYF. The V call is TRBV12-3 or TRBV12-4, the J call TRBJ2-7, with 7 bases aligning to TRBD1. The CDR3 is 12 residues long. Losses at the gene ends were 6 bases for V and 11 bases for J; bases not matched to a gene: 10.

The rearrangement uses TRBV11-2 and TRBJ1-1; D gene uncertain. V was shortened by 2 bases and J by 2 bases, with 6 bases between the two germline ends. Germline V CDR1 and CDR2: SGHAT, FQNNGV. CDR3 length: 13 residues. As DNA, the CDR3 is TGTGCCAGCAGCTTAAATACCAACACTGAAGCTTTCTTT. Translation gives CASSLNTNTEAFF.

The chain joins TRBV7-2 to TRBJ1-2; D is undetermined. The CDR3 consists of 13 residues. Germline V CDR1 and CDR2: SGHTA, FQGNSA. V was shortened by 0 bases and J by 2 bases, with 4 bases between the two germline ends. CDR3 region: CASSLAQNYGYTF. DNA for the CDR3: TGTGCCAGCAGCTTAGCACAGAACTATGGCTACACCTTC.

A word on this clone: Other DNA variants within this sample encode the same CDR3. The chain carries TRBV3-1 (or the pseudogene TRBV3-2) and TRBJ1-5; 7 bases agree with TRBD1. CDR3 length: 14 amino acids. Germline assignment: CDR1 LGHDT and CDR2 YNNKEL (reference sequence). Germline trimming cut 4 bases from V and 3 bases from J; bases unmatched to any gene: 3. CDR3 bases: TGTGCCAGCAGCCTCGGGACAGACAATCAGCCCCAGCATTTT. This sequence encodes CASSLGTDNQPQHF.

The genes are TRBV5-4 and TRBJ1-1; TRBD1 matches 9 bases. This CDR3 has 15 residues. Trimming removed 3 bases from V and 5 bases from J; junction bases left unmatched: 8. CDR1 is SGHNT, CDR2 YYREEE, per germline (reference sequence). Here the CDR3 DNA reads TGTGCCAGCAGCTCGTACAGGGGGCGAAGTACTGAAGCTTTCTTT. This sequence encodes CASSSYRGRSTEAFF.